The next 27 T cell receptor beta chains were all read from a single sample in a study of pediatric ulcerative colitis (dated by TCRdb to the late 2010s). The library relied on the immunoSEQ multiplex PCR assay. Not all clones reach the TCRdb copy of this immuneACCESS table, which keeps in-frame sequences only. Checked studies attribute under half of the gap to unresolved V genes and leave the rest unexplained. In all, the sample holds about 64,000 clones, and just over 75% of those were seen once. Clones ranked in the top ten supply around 5.2% of the sample. Material for sequencing was blood. The receptor set was obtained from a boy aged 5-17 years with moderate ulcerative colitis.

The chain recombines TRBV30 with TRBJ2-6; the D is unclear. The CDR3 is 14 amino acids. The germline V and J ends were trimmed by 5 bases and 1 base, with 9 bases remaining between them. Per germline, CDR1 GTSNPN and CDR2 SVGIG (reference sequence). CDR3: CAWGLKSGANVLTF. For the CDR3, the DNA is TGTGCCTGGGGCCTCAAGTCTGGGGCCAACGTCCTGACTTTC.

CDR3 bases: TGTGCCAGCAGCCCCCGGGACAACTACAATGAGCAGTTCTTC. This translates into CASSPRDNYNEQFF. V usage is TRBV7-8 and J usage is TRBJ2-1; D might be TRBD1 (6 bases). Germline lookup yields CDR1 SGHVS and CDR2 FQNEAQ. V dropped 5 bases and J dropped 3 bases, with 11 bases sitting between them. The CDR3 has 14 amino acids.

This chain uses TRBV5-1 with TRBJ1-2, with D hard to call. CDR1 is SGHRS, CDR2 YFSETQ, per germline. This CDR3 region has 19 residues. V was cut by 0 bases and J by 0 bases, with 21 bases left in between. The CDR3 sequence: CASSLVRFRNTQANYGYTF. CDR3 bases: TGCGCCAGCAGCTTGGTACGCTTCAGGAATACCCAGGCTAACTATGGCTACACCTTC.

This clone was picked up one time. This sequence joins TRBV5-6 and TRBJ2-7; 9 bases map to TRBD2. Trimming at V came to 3 bases and at J to 2 bases, leaving 18 bases not matched to a gene. The CDR3 runs to 19 residues. Germline loops: CDR1 SGHDT, CDR2 YYEEEE. CDR3 region: CASSSKRGQPGLAPYEQYF. In nucleotides, the CDR3 is TGTGCCAGCAGCTCTAAGAGGGGGCAGCCGGGACTAGCCCCCTACGAGCAGTACTTC.

CDR3 sequence: CASSPPRDTAYEQYF. The CDR3, as DNA: TGTGCCAGCAGCCCCCCCCGGGACACCGCCTACGAGCAGTACTTC. The chain has TRBV7-8 and TRBJ2-7; D is perhaps TRBD1 (6 bases). Germline CDR1 SGHVS, CDR2 FQNEAQ. V lost 5 bases and J 2 bases, leaving 16 bases between the germline ends. The CDR3 is made up of 15 amino acids.

The chain is built from TRBV30 and TRBJ1-5; 9 nucleotides agree with TRBD1. J was trimmed by 2 bases and V by 4 bases; bases with no gene match: 9. The CDR3 is 16 residues long. Germline-derived CDR1 and CDR2 are GTSNPN and SVGIG (reference sequence). The CDR3 spells CAWIGTGFLCNQPQHF. In nucleotides, the CDR3 is TGTGCCTGGATCGGGACAGGGTTCCTATGCAATCAGCCCCAGCATTTT.

This clone showed up just a few times. This rearrangement joins TRBV5-1 to TRBJ2-2; D unclear. Looked up from germline, CDR1 is SGHRS and CDR2 is YFSETQ. Deletions cut 1 base from V and 2 bases from J, with 12 bases between. The CDR3 is 16 residues long. The CDR3 region is CASSLLGNGNTGELFF. The CDR3 nucleotides read TGCGCCAGCAGCTTGCTAGGGAACGGCAACACCGGGGAGCTGTTTTTT.

The V and J genes are TRBV15 and TRBJ2-5; D gene unclear. The CDR3 runs to 13 residues. Between the trimmed V and J ends, which lost 5 bases and 5 bases, there was a span of 12 bases. The germline CDR1 and CDR2 sequences are LNHNV and YYDKDF (reference sequence). In DNA form, the CDR3 reads TGTGCCACCAGCGCCTCCATCCTGGAGACCCAGTACTTC. This translates into CATSASILETQYF.

V and J are TRBV7-9 and TRBJ1-4; TRBD1 agrees at 7 bases. Per the germline V gene, CDR1 is SEHNR and CDR2 is FQNEAQ (reference sequence). This CDR3 region has 15 residues. Trimming removed 3 bases from V and 2 bases from J; junction bases left unmatched: 3. CDR3 residues: CASSLTGLTNEKLFF. The CDR3 coding sequence is TGTGCCAGCAGCTTGACAGGGCTGACTAATGAAAAACTGTTTTTT.

This clone has only one observation. The chain employs TRBV5-4 and TRBJ2-7, with 9 positions matching TRBD2. J was trimmed by 3 bases and V by 5 bases; bases with no gene match: 6. The CDR3 is 14 residues long. Germline V lookup: CDR1 SGHNT, CDR2 YYREEE (reference sequence). Here the CDR3 reads CASSPRGGDYEQYF. The CDR3 DNA sequence: TGTGCCAGCAGTCCGCGGGGGGGCGACTACGAGCAGTACTTC.

The gene calls are TRBV19 and TRBJ2-1; 7 nucleotides align to TRBD2. Germline loops: CDR1 LNHDA, CDR2 SQIVND (reference sequence). The CDR3 length is 15 residues. Trimming cost V 10 bases and J 6 bases; bases outside gene matches: 15. This chain's CDR3 is CATTKMGEGPNEQFF. The CDR3 coding sequence is TGTGCCACCACTAAGATGGGGGAGGGCCCCAATGAGCAGTTCTTC.

Here the CDR3 DNA reads TGTGCCTGGAGACAGGGGGCGCTTTCTTCAAGGACTGAAGCTTTCTTT. It yields the protein CAWRQGALSSRTEAFF. The chain employs TRBV30 and TRBJ1-1, with 9 bases that match TRBD1. This CDR3 has 16 amino acids. With 3 bases clipped from V and 5 bases from J, the junction kept 13 bases outside the gene matches. The germline V gene has CDR1 GTSNPN and CDR2 SVGIG (reference sequence).

The chain has TRBV2 and TRBJ1-5; TRBD1 matches at 7 bases. Trimming cost V 9 bases and J 0 bases; bases outside gene matches: 17. The CDR3 totals 18 residues. In germline, CDR1 is SNHLY, CDR2 FYNNEI. This CDR3 is CARWDSMCWGVSNQPQHF. DNA for the CDR3: TGTGCCAGGTGGGACAGCATGTGTTGGGGTGTTAGCAATCAGCCCCAGCATTTT.

This chain joins TRBV19 and TRBJ1-5; unclear D gene. This CDR3 has 14 amino acids. Germline lookup yields CDR1 LNHDA and CDR2 SQIVND (reference sequence). Trimming removed 2 bases at V and 3 bases at J, with 8 bases between. For the CDR3, the DNA is TGTGCCAGTAGTATAAGTCTGAACAATCAGCCCCAGCATTTT. Translation: CASSISLNNQPQHF. The variable domain in full, with the rest retrieved from reference TRBV19 and TRBJ1-5, is DGGITQSPKYLFRKEGQNVTLSCEQNLNHDAMYWYRQDPGQGLRLIYYSQIVNDFQKGDIAEGYSVSREKKESFPLTVTSAQKNPTAFYLCASSISLNNQPQHFGDGTRLSIL.

This chain connects TRBV19 to TRBJ1-2, with 7 bases that match TRBD1. This CDR3 has 14 amino acids. Germline V CDR1 and CDR2: LNHDA, SQIVND (reference sequence). The V and J ends lost 7 bases and 8 bases, in that order; junction bases with no gene match: 13. The CDR3 loop is CASTYQGSQGGYTF. The CDR3 bases are TGTGCCAGTACCTATCAGGGGTCACAGGGGGGCTACACCTTC. The full variable domain, completed using reference TRBV19 and TRBJ1-2, is DGGITQSPKYLFRKEGQNVTLSCEQNLNHDAMYWYRQDPGQGLRLIYYSQIVNDFQKGDIAEGYSVSREKKESFPLTVTSAQKNPTAFYLCASTYQGSQGGYTFGSGTRLTVV.

The gene calls are TRBV10-3 and TRBJ1-5; D unclear. Germline V gene data show CDR1 as ENHRY and CDR2 as SYGVKD. With 3 bases removed from V and 2 bases from J, the gap between germline ends came to 8 bases. The CDR3 has 14 residues. The CDR3 sequence is CAISDPRGNQPQHF. Written as DNA, the CDR3 is TGTGCCATCAGTGACCCCCGTGGCAATCAGCCCCAGCATTTT.

As DNA, the CDR3 is TGTGCCAGTAGTGACCCGGGACAGGGGGACACTGAAGCTTTCTTT. Its protein is CASSDPGQGDTEAFF. The chain joins TRBV19 to TRBJ1-1; 11 bases agree with TRBD1. Trimming at V came to 5 bases and at J to 3 bases, leaving 5 bases not matched to a gene. CDR1 LNHDA and CDR2 SQIVND come from the germline V gene (reference sequence). This CDR3 is built from 15 residues.

This clone was counted a single time. J is TRBJ1-2 and V is TRBV19, with TRBD1 matching 11 bases. V was clipped by 5 bases and J by 4 bases; unmatched bases: 9. The germline V gene encodes CDR1 LNHDA and CDR2 SQIVND (reference sequence). This CDR3 region has 16 residues. CDR3: CASSVSGTGGLYGYTF. The CDR3 bases are TGTGCCAGTAGTGTCTCCGGGACAGGGGGACTCTATGGCTACACCTTC.

The chain joins TRBV18 to TRBJ2-7; 10 nucleotides match TRBD2. V was clipped by 3 bases and J by 0 bases; unmatched bases: 2. The CDR3 spans 15 residues. CDR1 and CDR2 from the germline V gene are KGHSH and LQKENI. The CDR3 spells CASSPTSGVSYEQYF. CDR3 sequence (DNA): TGTGCCAGCTCACCCACTAGCGGGGTCTCCTACGAGCAGTACTTC.

A single count supports this clone. The gene calls are TRBV30 and TRBJ2-5; 7 bases line up with TRBD2. Per germline, CDR1 GTSNPN and CDR2 SVGIG (reference sequence). The CDR3 runs to 15 residues. The trim removed 0 bases at V and 1 base at J, leaving 5 bases unmatched. CDR3 loop: CAWSVQRGSQETQYF. DNA of the CDR3: TGTGCCTGGAGTGTACAGCGGGGAAGCCAAGAGACCCAGTACTTC.

The chain combines TRBV4-1 with TRBJ2-7; 8 nucleotides agree with TRBD1. The junction had 6 bases not matched to a gene; V was cut back by 4 bases and J by 4 bases. Germline CDR1 is MGHRA and CDR2 is YSYEKL. The CDR3 contains 14 residues. The CDR3 sequence: CASSRTGIEYEQYF. In DNA form, the CDR3 reads TGCGCCAGCAGCCGGACAGGGATTGAGTACGAGCAGTACTTC.

The chain couples TRBV12-5 to TRBJ1-5; no clear D. Trimming removed 7 bases at V and 8 bases at J, with 24 bases between. This CDR3 has 16 amino acids. CDR1 and CDR2 (germline): LGHNT, FRNRAP. CDR3 DNA sequence: TGTGCTAGTGCTCCCCCCGAGACTTACAACGTGGAGCCCCAGCATTTT. Protein: CASAPPETYNVEPQHF. Supplemented by reference TRBV12-5 and TRBJ1-5, the full variable domain reads DARVTQTPRHKVTEMGQEVTMRCQPILGHNTVFWYRQTMMQGLELLAYFRNRAPLDDSGMPKDRFSAEMPDATLATLKIQPSEPRDSAVYFCASAPPETYNVEPQHFGDGTRLSIL.

This rearrangement joins TRBV7-2 to TRBJ2-3, with a tentative D call TRBD1 (6 bases). Deletions cut 1 base from V and 5 bases from J, with 25 bases between. Germline V CDR1 and CDR2: SGHTA, FQGNSA. The CDR3 spans 19 residues. Here the CDR3 DNA reads TGTGCCAGCAGCTTAGTTTTTGGGGGCTTACGACCAAAGCGAGATACGCAGTATTTT. Protein: CASSLVFGGLRPKRDTQYF.

V is TRBV6-5 and J is TRBJ1-1; D gene unclear. The CDR3 runs to 13 residues. Germline V lookup: CDR1 MNHEY, CDR2 SVGAGI. The V and J ends lost 2 bases and 4 bases respectively, with 8 bases between them. CDR3 DNA sequence: TGTGCCAGCAGTTACAGACTGGGCACTGAAGCTTTCTTT. This codes for CASSYRLGTEAFF.

The sample holds a few counts of this clone. V is TRBV7-6 and J is TRBJ1-1; possible D gene TRBD1, 6 bases. With 1 base removed from V and 0 bases from J, the gap between germline ends came to 15 bases. The CDR3 extends over 17 amino acids. From germline, CDR1 is SGHVS and CDR2 FNYEAQ. CDR3 bases: TGTGCCAGCAGCTTAGTGATAGGGGGAGTTTTGAACACTGAAGCTTTCTTT. Translation gives CASSLVIGGVLNTEAFF.

This clone came up once. This chain links TRBV5-5 with TRBJ1-5; D perhaps matches TRBD1 (5 bases). CDR1 SGHKS and CDR2 YYEKEE come from the germline V gene (reference sequence). The CDR3 is made up of 14 amino acids. The V end was cut by 8 bases, the J end by 0 bases, with 12 bases between. The CDR3 region is CASRDSDSNQPQHF. The CDR3 DNA sequence: TGTGCCAGTCGGGACTCCGATAGCAATCAGCCCCAGCATTTT.

The chain combines TRBV19 with TRBJ1-3; TRBD1 aligns across 7 bases. The CDR3 is 15 residues long. Germline trimming cut 5 bases from V and 1 base from J; bases unmatched to any gene: 5. Germline CDR1 LNHDA, CDR2 SQIVND (reference sequence). In DNA form, the CDR3 reads TGTGCCAGTAGTGTGCAGGGGGGATCTGGAAACACCATATATTTT. As protein: CASSVQGGSGNTIYF.